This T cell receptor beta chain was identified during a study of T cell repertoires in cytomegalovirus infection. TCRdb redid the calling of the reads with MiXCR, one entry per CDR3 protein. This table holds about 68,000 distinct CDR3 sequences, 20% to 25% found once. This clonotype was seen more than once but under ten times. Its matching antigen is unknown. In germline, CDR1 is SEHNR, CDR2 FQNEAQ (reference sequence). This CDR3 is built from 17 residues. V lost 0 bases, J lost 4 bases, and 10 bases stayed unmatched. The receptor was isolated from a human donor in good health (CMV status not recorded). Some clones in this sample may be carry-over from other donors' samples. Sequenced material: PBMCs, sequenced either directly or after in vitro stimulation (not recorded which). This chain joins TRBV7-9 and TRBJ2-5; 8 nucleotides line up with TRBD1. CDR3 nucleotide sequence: TGTGCCAGCAGCTTAGCCGGACGACAGGGGTCGGGAGAGACCCAGTACTTC. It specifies CASSLAGRQGSGETQYF.